One sample yielded the 29 T cell receptor beta chains listed below, sequenced in a study of patients and donors after allogeneic stem cell transplantation. TCRdb processed the RT-PCR reads anew with MiXCR; each CDR3 protein has one entry. The sample records hundreds of thousands of distinct CDR3 sequences, 16% being singletons. The sequencing input was blood, either unsorted or a sorted T cell fraction (not recorded which). Source of these receptors: a human donor who was either an allogeneic HSCT recipient or a stem cell or donor lymphocyte infusion donor (not recorded which). It is not recorded whose cells these are; they may come from a transplant donor.

There are a few counts of this clonotype. This chain connects TRBV7-2 to TRBJ2-7, with D possibly being TRBD1 (6 bases). Trimming shortened V by 1 base and J by 3 bases, and 13 bases separated the two germline ends. This CDR3 is built from 15 residues. CDR1 is SGHTA and CDR2 is FQGNSA in the germline V gene. CDR3 sequence (DNA): TGTGCCAGCAGCTTAGTGGTGGGACAACGCTACGAGCAGTACTTC. Translated: CASSLVVGQRYEQYF.

The rearrangement uses TRBV18 and TRBJ2-7; 7 nucleotides match TRBD1. The CDR3 loop spans 13 amino acids. Germline CDR1 KGHSH, CDR2 LQKENI. The ends lost 3 bases at V and 7 bases at J; junction bases unmatched: 6. CDR3: CASSPTGLGEQYF. CDR3 DNA sequence: TGTGCCAGCTCACCGACAGGGCTTGGGGAGCAGTACTTC.

This clonotype was counted at least ten times. The chain has TRBV5-1 and TRBJ1-1; 7 bases agree with TRBD1. Germline assignment: CDR1 SGHRS and CDR2 YFSETQ. There are 15 residues in the CDR3. Trimming at V came to 7 bases and at J to 7 bases, leaving 16 bases not matched to a gene. CDR3 in amino acids: CASRASGRGSGEAFF. For the CDR3, the DNA is TGCGCCAGCCGAGCTTCAGGCAGGGGGAGTGGTGAAGCTTTCTTT.

The sample holds a few counts of this clonotype. The chain joins TRBV13 to TRBJ2-7; 7 bases line up with TRBD1. In germline, CDR1 is PRHDT, CDR2 FYEKMQ (reference sequence). V gave up 5 bases and J gave up 2 bases; unmatched junction bases: 9. CDR3 length: 15 residues. For the CDR3, the DNA is TGTGCCAGCAGCCAGAGACAGGGTTCACCCTACGAGCAGTACTTC. It specifies CASSQRQGSPYEQYF.

The chain is built from TRBV11-3 and TRBJ2-6; D unresolved. V was pared by 5 bases and J by 2 bases, with 7 bases between. Germline V gives CDR1 SGHNT, CDR2 YENEEA. This CDR3 spans 14 amino acids. CDR3 nucleotides: TGTGCCAGCAGCCCCATACCTGGGGCCAACGTCCTGACTTTC. Translation: CASSPIPGANVLTF.

This clonotype was detected only a few times. The chain employs TRBV7-9 and TRBJ2-4, with TRBD1 as a possible D gene (6 bases). The germline V and J ends were trimmed by 2 bases and 2 bases, with 13 bases remaining between them. The length of the CDR3 is 16 residues. In germline, CDR1 is SEHNR, CDR2 FQNEAQ (reference sequence). CDR3 loop: CASSLKDRTTKNIQYF. The CDR3 DNA follows: TGTGCCAGCAGCTTAAAGGACAGAACTACCAAAAACATTCAGTACTTC.

This clonotype has a handful of counts. V and J are TRBV20-1 and TRBJ2-1, with 14 bases that match TRBD2. V gave up 5 bases and J gave up 9 bases; unmatched junction bases: 3. CDR3 length: 13 residues. Germline CDR1 and CDR2: DFQATT and SNEGSKA (reference sequence). The CDR3 spells CSALTSGGGEQFF. Here the CDR3 DNA reads TGCAGTGCTTTGACTAGCGGGGGGGGTGAGCAGTTCTTC.

This chain links TRBV5-1 with TRBJ2-1; 11 bases fit TRBD2. After removal of 4 bases from V and 5 bases from J, the junction contained 14 bases not matched to a gene. Germline V gives CDR1 SGHRS, CDR2 YFSETQ. The CDR3 loop spans 18 amino acids. In nucleotides, the CDR3 is TGCGCCAGCAGCACCGGGACTAGCGGTATCCTAAACAACAATGAGCAGTTCTTC. Its protein is CASSTGTSGILNNNEQFF.

There are a few counts of this clonotype. The chain links TRBV6-1 to TRBJ2-1; 8 bases line up with TRBD2. The germline V gene encodes CDR1 MNHNS and CDR2 SASEGT. Trimming cost V 1 base and J 0 bases; bases outside gene matches: 5. The CDR3 runs 17 residues. For the CDR3, the DNA is TGTGCCAGCAGTGAAGAAAAAACTAGCGGCTCCTACAATGAGCAGTTCTTC. Protein: CASSEEKTSGSYNEQFF.

In its sample, this clonotype was seen many times. The chain combines TRBV5-1 with TRBJ1-1; D call uncertain. Germline CDR1 is SGHRS and CDR2 is YFSETQ. The CDR3 consists of 13 residues. V lost 0 bases and J lost 4, with 7 bases in between. CDR3 protein: CASSLASVTEAFF. CDR3 in DNA: TGCGCCAGCAGCTTGGCATCTGTCACTGAAGCTTTCTTT.

V gene TRBV4-1 combines with J gene TRBJ2-3; maybe TRBD1 (5 bases). This CDR3 spans 16 amino acids. CDR1 is MGHRA, CDR2 YSYEKL, per germline. The V and J ends lost 0 bases and 3 bases respectively, with 13 bases between them. In DNA, the CDR3 is TGCGCCAGCAGCCAAGAAGTGGGGCGAGATACAGATACGCAGTATTTT. It encodes CASSQEVGRDTDTQYF.

The chain carries TRBV15 and TRBJ1-2, with D unresolved. The CDR3 extends over 17 amino acids. Germline CDR1 and CDR2: LNHNV and YYDKDF (reference sequence). The ends were cut back, 0 bases at V and 8 bases at J, with 22 bases in the middle. The CDR3 DNA is TGTGCCACCAGCAGAGATGGTAACCCCCGGAGAGGGTGGGGCTACACCTTC. Amino acid sequence: CATSRDGNPRRGWGYTF.

The CDR3 DNA reads as TGTGCCAGCAGCTTGTCGGGGGCCTTCAGGGAGACCCAGTACTTC. This encodes CASSLSGAFRETQYF. The chain combines TRBV5-5 with TRBJ2-5; perhaps D is TRBD1 or TRBD2 (6 bases each). The V and J ends lost 1 base and 5 bases respectively, with 15 bases between them. The CDR3 runs to 15 residues. Germline values: CDR1 SGHKS, CDR2 YYEKEE (reference sequence).

The rearrangement uses TRBV30 and TRBJ2-7, with TRBD2 matching 10 bases. The length of the CDR3 is 15 residues. After removal of 2 bases from V and 4 bases from J, the junction contained 8 bases not matched to a gene. Germline V lookup: CDR1 GTSNPN, CDR2 SVGIG (reference sequence). CDR3 DNA sequence: TGTGCCTGGAGTAGAAGCGGGGGGGCCAAGTACGAGCAGTACTTC. Amino acids: CAWSRSGGAKYEQYF. The full variable domain, with the rest looked up from reference TRBV30 and TRBJ2-7, is SQTIHQWPATLVQPVGSPLSLECTVEGTSNPNLYWYRQAAGRGLQLLFYSVGIGQISSEVPQNLSASRPQDRQFILSSKKLLLSDSGFYLCAWSRSGGAKYEQYFGPGTRLTVT.

V gene TRBV5-6 combines with J gene TRBJ1-2, with D maybe TRBD1 (5 bases). The CDR3 consists of 13 residues. Between the trimmed V and J ends, which lost 3 bases and 4 bases, there was a span of 10 bases. Per the germline V gene, CDR1 is SGHDT and CDR2 is YYEEEE. Written as DNA, the CDR3 is TGTGCCAGCAGCTCGATGGGACTCTATGGCTACACCTTC. It encodes CASSSMGLYGYTF.

The rearrangement links TRBV12-3 or TRBV12-4 to TRBJ1-1; TRBD1 might be the D (5 bases). With 4 bases removed from V and 6 bases from J, the gap between germline ends came to 18 bases. The CDR3 is 15 residues long. CDR3: CASSSPWTYHAEAFF. The CDR3 nucleotides are TGTGCCAGCAGTTCCCCTTGGACATACCACGCTGAAGCTTTCTTT.

This chain links TRBV6-1 with TRBJ2-7; TRBD2 agrees at 9 bases. Germline CDR1 MNHNS, CDR2 SASEGT. V shed 10 bases, J shed 2 bases, and the junction held 6 bases outside the gene matches. The CDR3 spans 13 residues. CDR3 sequence (DNA): TGTGCCACCGCGGGGGGGGTGACCTACGAGCAGTACTTC. Translation: CATAGGVTYEQYF.

The V call is TRBV7-9, the J call TRBJ2-1, with D possibly matching TRBD2 (6 bases). Trimming removed 5 bases from V and 0 bases from J, with 11 bases in between. This CDR3 comprises 15 residues. Germline V gives CDR1 SEHNR, CDR2 FQNEAQ (reference sequence). The CDR3 sequence is CASSIPSASYNEQFF. CDR3 nucleotide sequence: TGTGCCAGCAGCATCCCTAGCGCCTCCTACAATGAGCAGTTCTTC. Supplemented by reference TRBV7-9 and TRBJ2-1, the full variable domain reads DTGVSQNPRHKITKRGQNVTFRCDPISEHNRLYWYRQTLGQGPEFLTYFQNEAQLEKSRLLSDRFSAERPKGSFSTLEIQRTEQGDSAMYLCASSIPSASYNEQFFGPGTRLTVL.

This clonotype occurred once. The rearrangement joins TRBV7-3 to TRBJ2-3, with D possibly being TRBD2 (5 bases). Trimming took 5 bases from V and 0 from J, leaving 15 bases between them. The CDR3 spans 16 residues. Germline V gene sequence: CDR1 SGHTA, CDR2 FQGTGA. The CDR3 bases are TGTGCCAGCAGCACCTCCGGGGTCCACAGCACAGATACGCAGTATTTT. This sequence encodes CASSTSGVHSTDTQYF.

As for this clonotype: The missing conserved phenylalanine or tryptophan at the end of this CDR3 makes a read error likely. The CDR3 DNA follows: TGTGCCAGCAAAAGGGGCTCTGGAAACACCATATATCTT. Its protein is CASKRGSGNTIYL. J is TRBJ1-3 and V is TRBV6-1; a weak D match, TRBD1 (5 bases). CDR3 length: 13 amino acids. CDR1 is MNHNS and CDR2 is SASEGT in the germline V gene. Trimming left V 7 bases short and J 0 bases short, with 7 bases between.

In its sample, this clonotype was seen many times. This chain connects TRBV3-1 to TRBJ2-1; D is ambiguous. The CDR3 sequence is 13 residues long. The germline V and J ends were trimmed by 0 bases and 9 bases, with 9 bases remaining between them. Germline-derived CDR1 and CDR2 are LGHDT and YNNKEL (reference sequence). The CDR3 spells CASSQELDSEQFF. CDR3 bases: TGTGCCAGCAGCCAAGAGCTAGATAGTGAGCAGTTCTTC.

This clonotype was picked up a small number of times. This sequence joins TRBV18 and TRBJ2-5; 9 bases are shared with TRBD1. Germline values: CDR1 KGHSH, CDR2 LQKENI. The CDR3 covers 14 residues. With V trimmed by 3 bases and J by 5 bases, 4 bases remained unmatched. This CDR3 is CASSPLTGGETQYF. The CDR3 coding sequence is TGTGCCAGCTCACCGTTGACAGGGGGGGAGACCCAGTACTTC.

This clonotype has only a few counts. The chain carries TRBV6-1 and TRBJ1-4; possibly TRBD1 for D (6 bases). Trimming removed 11 bases at V and 1 base at J, with 11 bases between. The V gene's germline CDR1 is MNHNS and CDR2 SASEGT. CDR3 size: 13 residues. DNA of the CDR3: TGTGCCGTCAGGGGTTTAACTAATGAAAAACTGTTTTTT. It encodes CAVRGLTNEKLFF.

CDR3 sequence reads: CSVEQGPANYGYTF. The CDR3, as DNA: TGCAGCGTCGAACAGGGTCCCGCTAACTATGGCTACACCTTC. The rearrangement joins TRBV29-1 to TRBJ1-2; tentatively, D is TRBD1 (6 bases). The germline gives CDR1 SQVTM, CDR2 ANQGSEA. V lost 6 bases, J lost 0 bases, and 14 bases lay in between. The CDR3 spans 14 residues. The full variable domain, rest sourced from reference TRBV29-1 and TRBJ1-2, is SAVISQKPSRDICQRGTSLTIQCQVDSQVTMMFWYRQQPGQSLTLIATANQGSEATYESGFVIDKFPISRPNLTFSTLTVSNMSPEDSSIYLCSVEQGPANYGYTFGSGTRLTVV.

J is TRBJ1-2 and V is TRBV25-1; 8 bases line up with TRBD1. The CDR3 runs 13 residues. CDR1 and CDR2 (germline): MGHDK, SYGVNS. The trim removed 3 bases at V and 5 bases at J, leaving 2 bases unmatched. The CDR3 protein is CASSDRTGYGYTF. The DNA of the CDR3 is TGTGCCAGCAGTGACAGGACAGGGTATGGCTACACCTTC.

This chain joins TRBV20-1 and TRBJ2-1; D gene uncertain. CDR1 is DFQATT and CDR2 is SNEGSKA in the germline V gene (reference sequence). The CDR3 loop spans 9 amino acids. Trimming pared 7 bases from V and 13 bases from J, leaving 11 bases between. CDR3 region: CSVSPTQFF. The CDR3 nucleotides are TGCAGTGTTAGCCCAACTCAGTTCTTC.

This clonotype has just a few counts. V gene TRBV5-6 combines with J gene TRBJ1-1, with 7 bases lining up with TRBD1. CDR3 length: 13 amino acids. Germline V gene data show CDR1 as SGHDT and CDR2 as YYEEEE. After removal of 2 bases from V and 11 bases from J, the junction contained 9 bases not matched to a gene. The CDR3 region is CASSLYRGGAAFF. CDR3 coding DNA: TGTGCCAGCAGCTTATACAGGGGAGGGGCGGCTTTCTTT.

This clonotype was observed a handful of times. This sequence joins TRBV18 and TRBJ1-4; D remains unclear. Trimming left V 6 bases short and J 0 bases short, with 8 bases between. The germline V gene has CDR1 KGHSH and CDR2 LQKENI. The CDR3 contains 14 residues. CDR3 sequence (DNA): TGTGCCAGCTCCCCTGCCTCAACTAATGAAAAACTGTTTTTT. Its protein is CASSPASTNEKLFF.

A few counts support this clonotype. CDR3 nucleotides: TGTGCCAGCAGCCCAGTGGGGCAAGAGACCCAGTACTTC. Translating gives CASSPVGQETQYF. This chain links TRBV12-3 or TRBV12-4 with TRBJ2-5; D is unresolved. V was shortened by 6 bases and J by 2 bases, with 10 bases between the two germline ends. CDR3 length: 13 amino acids.